The 25 T cell receptor beta chains below were found in one sample sequenced in a study of CD8 T cells in ankylosing spondylitis. Study-level points and caveats: Seemingly characteristic of ankylosing spondylitis blood was a TCR beta motif consisting of roughly 8 highly homologous variants.

Each CDR3 protein is one row after TCRdb ran MiXCR on the 5' RACE reads. The sample contains a few hundred thousand distinct CDR3 sequences, 8% of which appear only once. Antigen specificity for these receptors is unknown. The sample comprised blood, either unsorted or a sorted T cell fraction (not recorded which). The receptors were sampled from a male donor with ankylosing spondylitis.

This clonotype occurred a few times. The chain's CDR3 is CASSSLGPGELFF. The CDR3 region has the DNA TGTGCCAGCAGCTCACTAGGGCCCGGGGAGCTGTTTTTT. The chain uses TRBV7-3 and TRBJ2-2; D is perhaps TRBD2 (5 bases). V was trimmed by 4 bases and J by 6 bases, leaving 9 bases between them. Per germline, CDR1 SGHTA and CDR2 FQGTGA. The length of the CDR3 is 13 residues.

The chain combines TRBV7-6 with TRBJ2-2, with 8 bases matching TRBD2. Germline loops: CDR1 SGHVS, CDR2 FNYEAQ. This CDR3 is built from 18 residues. With V trimmed by 5 bases and J by 3 bases, 14 bases remained unmatched. The CDR3 nucleotides are TGTGCCAGCAGCCCACCCCTGAGACTAGCGATCGACACCGGGGAGCTGTTTTTT. Translation: CASSPPLRLAIDTGELFF.

CDR3: CASSRVSSGNIQYF. As DNA, the CDR3 is TGTGCCAGCAGCCGAGTTTCGTCGGGGAACATTCAGTACTTC. This chain joins TRBV7-2 and TRBJ2-4; the D gene is possibly TRBD2 (5 bases). Trimming removed 5 bases at V and 7 bases at J, with 15 bases between. The CDR3 contains 14 residues. Germline loops: CDR1 SGHTA, CDR2 FQGNSA.

This clonotype appeared a few times. The V gene is TRBV29-1, the J gene TRBJ2-5; no reliable D call. Between the trimmed V and J ends, which lost 5 bases and 2 bases, there was a span of 12 bases. Germline loops: CDR1 SQVTM, CDR2 ANQGSEA. This CDR3 spans 13 amino acids. The CDR3 DNA is TGCAGCGTTATGACACTGGAGCAAGAGACCCAGTACTTC. Protein: CSVMTLEQETQYF.

The chain combines TRBV9 with TRBJ2-1, with D possibly matching TRBD2 (7 bases). Between the trimmed V and J ends, which lost 5 bases and 6 bases, there was a span of 18 bases. This CDR3 has 15 amino acids. Germline assignment: CDR1 SGDLS and CDR2 YYNGEE. In nucleotides, the CDR3 is TGTGCCAGCAGTTCAAGGGGGGAGGGACGCAATGAGCAGTTCTTC. Residues: CASSSRGEGRNEQFF.

The table lists this clonotype with a few counts. Germline is not matched at one junction end, which may reflect a read error. The genes are TRBV7-7 and TRBJ2-1, with 11 bases identical to TRBD2. This CDR3 is 13 amino acids long. Germline V gene sequence: CDR1 SSHAT, CDR2 FNYEAQ (reference sequence). The DNA of the CDR3 is TGTGCTAGCAGCTCCACTAGCGGGAGTGAGCAGTTCTTC. This sequence encodes CASSSTSGSEQFF.

The J gene is TRBJ1-5, the V gene TRBV6-2 or TRBV6-3; no clear D gene. The CDR3 extends over 14 amino acids. Trimming left V 6 bases short and J 0 bases short, with 9 bases between. CDR1 is MNHEY, CDR2 SVGEGT, per germline. CDR3: CASSAGASNQPQHF. As DNA, the CDR3 is TGTGCCAGCAGCGCAGGAGCTAGCAATCAGCCCCAGCATTTT.

J is TRBJ2-1 and V is TRBV29-1; no definite D call. CDR3 size: 13 residues. Germline loops: CDR1 SQVTM, CDR2 ANQGSEA. Trimming pared 3 bases from V and 6 bases from J, leaving 12 bases between. The CDR3 region is CSVDSRTGNEQFF. For the CDR3, the DNA is TGCAGCGTTGACTCCAGGACGGGCAATGAGCAGTTCTTC.

This clonotype has at least ten counts. The chain carries TRBV5-1 and TRBJ1-5; D remains unclear. Germline V CDR1 and CDR2: SGHRS, YFSETQ. V lost 0 bases and J lost 8, with 12 bases in between. CDR3 length equals 14 residues. In DNA form, the CDR3 reads TGCGCCAGCAGCTTGGAGGCGGGTTCGAAGCCCCAGCATTTT. It is translated as CASSLEAGSKPQHF.

This clonotype was counted a few times. CDR3 DNA sequence: TGTGCCAGCAGCTTAGTAACTTCCAGGGTTAACACCGGGGAGCTGTTTTTT. Translation: CASSLVTSRVNTGELFF. V and J are TRBV7-2 and TRBJ2-2, with a possible D match to TRBD1 (5 bases). The CDR3 contains 17 residues. Germline V CDR1 and CDR2: SGHTA, FQGNSA. The ends were cut back, 1 base at V and 2 bases at J, with 14 bases in the middle.

This clonotype was picked up many times. CDR3 residues: CASSSGTRTYEQYF. CDR3 nucleotide sequence: TGCGCCAGCAGCTCCGGGACAAGAACCTACGAGCAGTACTTC. V usage is TRBV5-1 and J usage is TRBJ2-7, with D possibly TRBD1 on 6 matching bases. Germline V gives CDR1 SGHRS, CDR2 YFSETQ. The CDR3 totals 14 residues. V shed 3 bases and J shed 2 bases, with 12 bases lying between them.

The CDR3 bases are TGTGCCAGTAAGAGTTCGGCGTCTCTAGAGACCCAGTACTTC. Translation: CASKSSASLETQYF. The chain uses TRBV19 and TRBJ2-5; no clear D. Germline V gives CDR1 LNHDA, CDR2 SQIVND (reference sequence). Trimming shortened V by 7 bases and J by 4 bases, and 16 bases separated the two germline ends. The length of the CDR3 is 14 residues.

The chain is built from TRBV6-1 and TRBJ1-3, with unresolved D. The germline CDR1 and CDR2 sequences are MNHNS and SASEGT. The CDR3 runs 14 residues. Trimming stripped 6 bases from V and 0 bases from J, with 9 bases between. CDR3 in amino acids: CASRLLPSGNTIYF. CDR3 coding DNA: TGTGCCAGCAGGCTCCTTCCCTCTGGAAACACCATATATTTT.

This clonotype was counted only a few times. CDR3 sequence reads: CASSQLAGGLSEQYF. In nucleotides, the CDR3 is TGTGCCAGCAGCCAATTAGCGGGAGGCCTCTCCGAGCAGTACTTC. The chain recombines TRBV3-1 with TRBJ2-7; 10 nucleotides agree with TRBD2. In germline, CDR1 is LGHDT, CDR2 YNNKEL (reference sequence). This CDR3 has 15 amino acids. V lost 2 bases to trimming and J lost 6 bases; unmatched junction nucleotides: 7.

The rearrangement links TRBV2 to TRBJ2-2, with 9 bases matching TRBD1. Germline loops: CDR1 SNHLY, CDR2 FYNNEI. The CDR3 is made up of 15 amino acids. V lost 6 bases to trimming and J lost 6 bases; unmatched junction nucleotides: 8. CDR3 nucleotide sequence: TGTGCCAGCAGCGTTGGACAGGGGTTCGCCGGGGAGCTGTTTTTT. Protein sequence: CASSVGQGFAGELFF.

The V call is TRBV6-5, the J call TRBJ2-7; 8 bases line up with TRBD2. After removal of 2 bases from V and 2 bases from J, the junction contained 11 bases not matched to a gene. The CDR3 is made up of 17 amino acids. Looked up from germline, CDR1 is MNHEY and CDR2 is SVGAGI. The CDR3 protein is CASSYRGGRKAAYEQYF. In DNA, the CDR3 is TGTGCCAGCAGTTACCGGGGGGGGCGGAAAGCCGCCTACGAGCAGTACTTC.

As to this clonotype: A single base separates this from a much larger clone, so it may be a read error. The chain uses TRBV3-1 and TRBJ1-3, with unresolved D. The length of the CDR3 is 15 residues. Germline V CDR1 and CDR2: LGHDT, YNNKEL (reference sequence). V dropped 4 bases and J dropped 2 bases, with 12 bases sitting between them. The CDR3 DNA follows: TGTGCCAGCAGCCTAGGGTTCTTTCCTGGAAACACCATATATTTT. It yields the protein CASSLGFFPGNTIYF.

This clonotype was observed a few times. The chain combines TRBV15 with TRBJ2-5, with TRBD2 matching over 11 bases. Looked up from germline, CDR1 is LNHNV and CDR2 is YYDKDF (reference sequence). The V segment lost 1 base and the J segment 0 bases; nucleotides outside the gene matches: 1. This CDR3 comprises 16 residues. CDR3: CATSRVTSGNQETQYF. CDR3 sequence (DNA): TGTGCCACCAGCAGAGTGACTAGCGGGAACCAAGAGACCCAGTACTTC.

The chain combines TRBV5-1 with TRBJ1-5, with TRBD1 as a possible D gene (5 bases). V lost 1 base and J lost 2, with 10 bases in between. Looked up from germline, CDR1 is SGHRS and CDR2 is YFSETQ. The CDR3 totals 15 residues. The chain's CDR3 is CASSLFGGGNQPQHF. As DNA, the CDR3 is TGCGCCAGCAGCTTGTTCGGGGGGGGCAATCAGCCCCAGCATTTT. Full variable domain (missing parts from reference TRBV5-1 and TRBJ1-5): KAGVTQTPRYLIKTRGQQVTLSCSPISGHRSVSWYQQTPGQGLQFLFEYFSETQRNKGNFPGRFSGRQFSNSRSEMNVSTLELGDSALYLCASSLFGGGNQPQHFGDGTRLSIL.

This clonotype has a handful of counts. The rearrangement uses TRBV7-2 and TRBJ2-1; D might be TRBD2 (5 bases). The CDR3 runs to 15 residues. The V end lost 3 bases, the J end lost 10 bases, and 19 bases lay between the germline ends. The germline CDR1 and CDR2 sequences are SGHTA and FQGNSA. The CDR3 DNA reads TGTGCCAGCAGCTTCCGAGCAATTAGAGTAGCGGAGCAGTTCTTC. Protein: CASSFRAIRVAEQFF.

This clonotype was detected many times. The chain carries TRBV29-1 and TRBJ2-2; 7 positions agree with TRBD1. J lost 4 bases, V lost 7 bases, and 3 bases had no gene match. There are 12 residues in the CDR3. CDR1 and CDR2 (germline): SQVTM, ANQGSEA. CDR3 coding DNA: TGCAGCGCCAGGACAGGCACCGGGGAGCTGTTTTTT. Amino acid sequence: CSARTGTGELFF.

This clonotype was observed at least ten times. The chain recombines TRBV20-1 with TRBJ1-6; D remains unclear. Germline CDR1 DFQATT, CDR2 SNEGSKA (reference sequence). The CDR3 runs to 12 residues. V lost 0 bases and J 7 bases, leaving 4 bases between the germline ends. This CDR3 is CSARDSNSPLHF. The DNA of the CDR3 is TGCAGTGCTAGAGACAGCAATTCACCCCTCCACTTT.

This clonotype showed up just a few times. This sequence joins TRBV4-1 and TRBJ2-5; 10 bases are shared with TRBD2. Germline trimming cut 4 bases from V and 5 bases from J; bases unmatched to any gene: 7. The V gene's germline CDR1 is MGHRA and CDR2 YSYEKL. The CDR3 has 15 amino acids. CDR3 protein: CASSLTLAGVETQYF. The CDR3 nucleotides read TGCGCCAGCAGCCTAACCCTAGCGGGAGTGGAGACCCAGTACTTC.

This clonotype has at least ten counts. The chain uses TRBV4-3 and TRBJ2-2, with 8 bases fitting TRBD2. In germline, CDR1 is LGHNA, CDR2 YSLEER. V lost 1 base and J lost 4; bases outside the gene matches: 5. The CDR3 contains 16 residues. The CDR3 sequence: CASSQGTSRSTGELFF. CDR3 DNA sequence: TGCGCCAGCAGCCAAGGGACTAGCCGAAGCACCGGGGAGCTGTTTTTT.

The rearrangement links TRBV20-1 to TRBJ2-5; possible D gene TRBD2, 6 bases. Per germline, CDR1 DFQATT and CDR2 SNEGSKA (reference sequence). The CDR3 spans 15 residues. Trimming took 0 bases from V and 1 from J, leaving 12 bases between them. The CDR3 reads CSARDPRGTQETQYF. The CDR3 DNA reads as TGCAGTGCTAGAGATCCTCGGGGGACCCAAGAGACCCAGTACTTC.